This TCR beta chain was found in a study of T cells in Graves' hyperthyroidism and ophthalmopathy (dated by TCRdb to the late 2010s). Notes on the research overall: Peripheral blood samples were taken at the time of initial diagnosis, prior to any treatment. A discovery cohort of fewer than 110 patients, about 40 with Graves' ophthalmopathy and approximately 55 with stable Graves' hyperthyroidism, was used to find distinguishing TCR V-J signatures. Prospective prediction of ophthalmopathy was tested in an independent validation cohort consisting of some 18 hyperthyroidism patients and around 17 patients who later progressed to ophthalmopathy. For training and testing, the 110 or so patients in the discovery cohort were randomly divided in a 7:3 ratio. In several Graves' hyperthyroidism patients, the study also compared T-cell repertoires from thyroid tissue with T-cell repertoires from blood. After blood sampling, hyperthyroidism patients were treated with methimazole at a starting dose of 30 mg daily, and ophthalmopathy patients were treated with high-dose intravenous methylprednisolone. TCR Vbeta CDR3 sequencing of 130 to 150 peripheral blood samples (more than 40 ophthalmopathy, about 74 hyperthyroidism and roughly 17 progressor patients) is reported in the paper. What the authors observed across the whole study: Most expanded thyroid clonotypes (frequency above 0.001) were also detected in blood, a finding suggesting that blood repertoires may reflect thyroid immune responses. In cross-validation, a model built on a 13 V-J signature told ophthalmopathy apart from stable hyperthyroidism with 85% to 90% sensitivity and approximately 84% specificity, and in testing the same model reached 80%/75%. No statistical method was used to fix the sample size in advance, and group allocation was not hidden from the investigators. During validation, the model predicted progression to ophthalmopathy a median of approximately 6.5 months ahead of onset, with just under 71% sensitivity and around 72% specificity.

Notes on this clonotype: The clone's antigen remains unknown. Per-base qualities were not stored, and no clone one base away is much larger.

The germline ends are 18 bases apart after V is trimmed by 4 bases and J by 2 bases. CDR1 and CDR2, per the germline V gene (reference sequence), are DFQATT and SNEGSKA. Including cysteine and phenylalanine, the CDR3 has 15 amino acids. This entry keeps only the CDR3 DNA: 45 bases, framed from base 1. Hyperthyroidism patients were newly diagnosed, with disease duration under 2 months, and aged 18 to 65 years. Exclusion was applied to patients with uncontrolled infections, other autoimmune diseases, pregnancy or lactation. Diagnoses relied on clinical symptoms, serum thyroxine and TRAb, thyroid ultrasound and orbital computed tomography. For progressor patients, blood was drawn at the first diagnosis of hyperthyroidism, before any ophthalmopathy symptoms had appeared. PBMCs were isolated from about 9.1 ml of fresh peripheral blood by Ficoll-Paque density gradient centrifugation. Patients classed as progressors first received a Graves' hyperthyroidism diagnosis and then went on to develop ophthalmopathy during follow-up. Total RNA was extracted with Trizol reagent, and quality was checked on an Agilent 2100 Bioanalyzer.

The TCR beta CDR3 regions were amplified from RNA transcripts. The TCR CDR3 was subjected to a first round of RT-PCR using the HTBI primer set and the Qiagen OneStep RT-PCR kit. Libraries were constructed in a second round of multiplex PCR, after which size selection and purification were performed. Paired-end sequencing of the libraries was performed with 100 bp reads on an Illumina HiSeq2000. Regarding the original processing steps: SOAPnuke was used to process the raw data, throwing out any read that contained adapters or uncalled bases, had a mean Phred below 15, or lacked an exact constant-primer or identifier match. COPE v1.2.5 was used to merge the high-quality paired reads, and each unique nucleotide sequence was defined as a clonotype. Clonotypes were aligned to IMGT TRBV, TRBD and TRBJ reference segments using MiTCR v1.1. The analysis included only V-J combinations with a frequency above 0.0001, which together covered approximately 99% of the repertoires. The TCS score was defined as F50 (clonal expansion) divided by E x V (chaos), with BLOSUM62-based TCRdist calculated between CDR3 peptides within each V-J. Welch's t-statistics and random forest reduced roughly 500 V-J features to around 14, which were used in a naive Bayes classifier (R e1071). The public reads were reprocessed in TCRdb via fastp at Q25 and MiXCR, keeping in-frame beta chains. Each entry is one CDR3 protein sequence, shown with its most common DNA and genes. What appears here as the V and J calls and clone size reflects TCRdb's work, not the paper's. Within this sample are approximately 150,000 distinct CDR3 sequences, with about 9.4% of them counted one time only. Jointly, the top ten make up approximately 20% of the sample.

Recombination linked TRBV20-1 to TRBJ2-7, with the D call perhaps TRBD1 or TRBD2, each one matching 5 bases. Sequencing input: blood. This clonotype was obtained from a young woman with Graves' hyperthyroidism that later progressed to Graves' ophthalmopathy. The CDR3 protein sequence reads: CSATLRDQLTYEQYF. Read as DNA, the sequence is TGCAGTGCTACTCTCCGGGACCAACTTACCTACGAGCAGTACTTC.